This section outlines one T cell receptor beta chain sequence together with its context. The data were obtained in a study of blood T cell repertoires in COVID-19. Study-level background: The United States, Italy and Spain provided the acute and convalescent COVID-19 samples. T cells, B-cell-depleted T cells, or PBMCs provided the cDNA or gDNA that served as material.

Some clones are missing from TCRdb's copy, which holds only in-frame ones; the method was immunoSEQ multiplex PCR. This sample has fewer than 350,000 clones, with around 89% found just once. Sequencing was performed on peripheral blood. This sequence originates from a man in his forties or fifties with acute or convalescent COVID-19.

CDR3 DNA: TGTGCCAGCAGCCAAGGCAGCAATGAGCAGTTCTTC. Protein product: CASSQGSNEQFF. This rearrangement joins TRBV3-1 (or the pseudogene TRBV3-2) to TRBJ2-1; D call uncertain. CDR1 is LGHDT, CDR2 YNNKEL, per germline (reference sequence). The V and J ends lost 1 base and 6 bases respectively, with 4 bases between them. This CDR3 comprises 12 residues.